Listed below are T cell receptor beta chains from one sample, sequenced in a study of cytomegalovirus exposure and HLA in healthy donors. Profiled with immunoSEQ multiplex PCR; TCRdb holds only in-frame clones, not every one. This sample has about 98,000 clones, with roughly two thirds found just once. The sequencing sample was made of PBMCs. These receptors originate from a man between 50 and 59 years old in good health and CMV-seronegative. Each CDR3 is given with its conserved first and last residue. D genes are given only for firm matches. Size values are once, few and many counts, or a class for expanded clones, and some rows have none.

V gene	D gene	clone size	J gene	CDR3 protein	CDR3 DNA
TRBV5-1	TRBD2	-	TRBJ2-1	CASSPRTSGNEQFF	TGCGCCAGCAGCCCCCGGACTAGCGGGAATGAGCAGTTCTTC
TRBV4-1	TRBD2	-	TRBJ2-3	CASSQEGLAGLASTDTQYF	TGCGCCAGCAGCCAAGAGGGACTAGCGGGACTTGCTAGCACAGATACGCAGTATTTT
TRBV28	-	-	TRBJ1-1	CASSPYENGNTEAFF	TGTGCCAGCAGTCCGTATGAAAACGGGAACACTGAAGCTTTCTTT
TRBV4-3	-	-	TRBJ1-6	CASSQGGGNSPLHF	TGCGCCAGCAGCCAAGGTGGGGGGAATTCACCCCTCCACTTT
TRBV18	-	-	TRBJ1-2	CASSPPTGSLGGYTF	TGTGCCAGCTCACCACCGACAGGCTCGCTGGGAGGCTACACCTTC
TRBV6-1	-	-	TRBJ1-3	CASSQVSGNTIYF	TGTGCCAGCAGTCAGGTCTCTGGAAACACCATATATTTT
TRBV21-1	-	-	TRBJ2-7	CASSEDRAKSFEKWEYF	TGTGCCAGCAGCGAGGACAGGGCTAAAAGCTTCGAGAAGTGGGAGTACTTC
TRBV7-9	-	few	TRBJ2-7	CASSPRDFDHEQYF	TGTGCCAGCAGCCCCCGTGACTTCGACCACGAGCAGTACTTC
TRBV5-5	-	-	TRBJ2-1	CASSLGHSRDNEQFF	TGTGCCAGCAGCTTGGGACATTCGAGAGACAATGAGCAGTTCTTC
TRBV6-1	TRBD2	-	TRBJ2-1	CASSDVLSGSSYNEQFF	TGTGCCAGCAGTGACGTCCTTAGCGGGTCGTCCTACAATGAGCAGTTCTTC
TRBV28	-	few	TRBJ2-7	CASSYTGANYYEQYF	TGTGCCAGCAGTTACACAGGAGCCAATTACTACGAGCAGTACTTC
TRBV5-1	-	-	TRBJ2-1	CASSSVDYLSNEQFF	TGCGCCAGCAGCTCGGTTGACTATTTATCCAATGAGCAGTTCTTC
TRBV9	TRBD2	-	TRBJ2-1	CASSVGAGAYNEQFF	TGTGCCAGCAGCGTAGGAGCGGGAGCCTACAATGAGCAGTTCTTC
TRBV7-9	TRBD2	few	TRBJ2-3	CASSGLAGGLDTDTQYF	TGTGCCAGCAGCGGGCTAGCGGGAGGTCTCGACACAGATACGCAGTATTTT
TRBV5-6	TRBD1	-	TRBJ1-2	CASSSDRYGYTF	TGTGCCAGCAGTTCGGACAGGTACGGCTACACCTTC
TRBV10-3	TRBD1	few	TRBJ2-4	CAIREGQGKNIQYF	TGTGCCATCAGAGAGGGACAGGGAAAAAACATTCAGTACTTC
TRBV7-2	-	few	TRBJ2-2	CASSPQGGTGELFF	TGTGCCAGCAGCCCCCAGGGTGGCACCGGGGAGCTGTTTTTT
TRBV7-6	-	-	TRBJ2-3	CASSPRDTRSSTDTQYF	TGTGCCAGCAGCCCACGGGACACCCGTTCTAGCACAGATACGCAGTATTTT